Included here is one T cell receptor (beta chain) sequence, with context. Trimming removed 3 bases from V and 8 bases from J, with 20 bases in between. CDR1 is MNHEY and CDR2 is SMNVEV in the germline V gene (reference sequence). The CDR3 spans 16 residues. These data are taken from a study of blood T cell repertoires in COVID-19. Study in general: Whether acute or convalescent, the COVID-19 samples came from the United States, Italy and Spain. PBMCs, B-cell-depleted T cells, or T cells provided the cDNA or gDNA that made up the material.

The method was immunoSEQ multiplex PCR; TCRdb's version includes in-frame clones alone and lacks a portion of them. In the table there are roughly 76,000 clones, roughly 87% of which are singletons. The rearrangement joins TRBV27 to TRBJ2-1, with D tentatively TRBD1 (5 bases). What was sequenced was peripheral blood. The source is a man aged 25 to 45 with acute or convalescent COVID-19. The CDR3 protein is CASSFRRAQAPDEQFF. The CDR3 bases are TGTGCCAGCAGTTTCCGCAGGGCCCAAGCCCCGGATGAGCAGTTCTTC.